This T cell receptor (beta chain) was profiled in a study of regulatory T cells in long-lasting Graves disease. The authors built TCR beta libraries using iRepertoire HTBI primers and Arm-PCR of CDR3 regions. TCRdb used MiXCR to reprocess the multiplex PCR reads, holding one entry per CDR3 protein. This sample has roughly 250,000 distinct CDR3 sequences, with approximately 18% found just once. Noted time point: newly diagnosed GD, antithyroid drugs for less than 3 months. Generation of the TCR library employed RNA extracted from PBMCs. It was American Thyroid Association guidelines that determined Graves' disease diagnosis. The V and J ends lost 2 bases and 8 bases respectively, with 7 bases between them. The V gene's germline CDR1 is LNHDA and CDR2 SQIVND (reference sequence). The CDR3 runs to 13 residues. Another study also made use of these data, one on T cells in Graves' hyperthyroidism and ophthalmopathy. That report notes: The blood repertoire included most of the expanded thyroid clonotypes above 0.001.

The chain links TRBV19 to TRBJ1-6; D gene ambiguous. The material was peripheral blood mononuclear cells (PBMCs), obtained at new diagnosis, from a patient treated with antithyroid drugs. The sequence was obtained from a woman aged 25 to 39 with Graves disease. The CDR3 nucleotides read TGTGCCAGTAGTATAAGGAGGGATTCACCCCTCCACTTT. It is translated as CASSIRRDSPLHF.